This TCR beta chain is drawn from a study of T cell clonality in common variable immunodeficiency. J gave up 1 base and V 3 bases, and 9 bases lay outside the gene matches. CDR3 length: 15 amino acids. The germline CDR1 and CDR2 sequences are DFQATT and SNEGSKA (reference sequence). The assay was immunoSEQ multiplex PCR, and TCRdb's table has in-frame clones only and misses some. This sample carries tens of thousands of clones, none of them present only once. In the case of this clone: The read stops 3 residues short of the end of the CDR3; the missing end is completed from the germline J gene.

The receptor was isolated from a person between 18 and 75 years old in good health. The sequenced material came from peripheral blood mononuclear cells. The chain joins TRBV20-1 to TRBJ2-7; TRBD1 matches 7 bases. CDR3 DNA, as far as it was read: TGCAGTGCTAGTCGATTCCGGGACAGTTCCTACGAG. Amino acids: CSASRFRDSSYE. In full, the CDR3 is CSASRFRDSSYEQYF.